Listed here are 22 T cell receptor beta chains from one sample, sequenced in a study of cytomegalovirus exposure and HLA in healthy donors (dated by TCRdb to the late 2010s). Libraries were prepared through the immunoSEQ multiplex PCR assay. A mixture of 60 forward primers for TCR Vbeta segments and 13 reverse primers for TCR Jbeta segments was used in the multiplex PCR. TCRdb provides this immuneACCESS table in a form limited to in-frame rearrangements. Some clones are lacking; in checked studies, under half of them reflect an unresolved V gene, and why the rest are absent is not known. This sample has tens of thousands of clones in its table, and approximately 74% of those were observed once. The top ten constitute 6.2% of the sample. The sequencing input was PBMCs. The receptors here all came from a woman aged 45 to 65 in good health and CMV-seropositive.

V usage is TRBV6-4 and J usage is TRBJ2-7; TRBD2 matches at 12 bases. The CDR3 loop spans 14 amino acids. Trimming took 3 bases from V and 6 from J; bases not matched to a gene: 3. Germline V gives CDR1 MRHNA, CDR2 SNTAGT. DNA of the CDR3: TGTGCCAGCAGTGAACAGACTAGCGGGAGCGAGCAGTACTTC. Protein: CASSEQTSGSEQYF.

The chain combines TRBV27 with TRBJ1-2, with a weak D call TRBD1 (5 bases). The CDR3 loop spans 14 amino acids. CDR1 is MNHEY and CDR2 is SMNVEV in the germline V gene (reference sequence). Trimming stripped 7 bases from V and 4 bases from J, with 16 bases between. CDR3 in amino acids: CASTPIDRPYGYTF. CDR3 coding DNA: TGTGCCAGCACCCCAATAGACAGACCCTATGGCTACACCTTC.

J is TRBJ2-1 and V is TRBV5-1; D is perhaps TRBD2 (6 bases). In germline, CDR1 is SGHRS, CDR2 YFSETQ. Trimming left V 4 bases short and J 7 bases short, with 15 bases between. The CDR3 consists of 14 residues. The CDR3 region is CASSPPPTRNEQFF. CDR3 DNA sequence: TGCGCCAGCAGCCCGCCCCCGACTAGGAATGAGCAGTTCTTC.

This clone showed up just a few times. The genes are TRBV29-1 and TRBJ1-1; perhaps TRBD1 as D (6 bases). The ends were cut back, 4 bases at V and 1 base at J, with 10 bases in the middle. Germline CDR1 SQVTM, CDR2 ANQGSEA. The CDR3 runs to 13 residues. CDR3 sequence reads: CSVVGQQNTEAFF. For the CDR3, the DNA is TGCAGCGTTGTGGGACAACAGAACACTGAAGCTTTCTTT. Using reference TRBV29-1 and TRBJ1-1 for the parts outside the CDR3, the full variable domain is SAVISQKPSRDICQRGTSLTIQCQVDSQVTMMFWYRQQPGQSLTLIATANQGSEATYESGFVIDKFPISRPNLTFSTLTVSNMSPEDSSIYLCSVVGQQNTEAFFGQGTRLTVV.

Points on this clone: Other DNA sequences within the sample encode an identical CDR3. This sequence joins TRBV7-9 and TRBJ1-1; D may be TRBD1 (5 bases). The CDR3 loop spans 14 amino acids. Deletions cut 0 bases from V and 5 bases from J, with 10 bases between. Germline loops: CDR1 SEHNR, CDR2 FQNEAQ (reference sequence). This CDR3 reads CASSLAAGGTEAFF. The CDR3 coding sequence is TGTGCCAGCAGCTTAGCAGCCGGGGGAACTGAAGCTTTCTTT.

In its sample, this clone was seen once. CDR3 sequence: CASSPGGAMNTGELFF. The CDR3 DNA reads TGTGCCAGCAGCCCGGGCGGGGCGATGAACACCGGGGAGCTGTTTTTT. This chain connects TRBV5-4 to TRBJ2-2, with D perhaps matching TRBD2 (6 bases). The germline V gene encodes CDR1 SGHNT and CDR2 YYREEE (reference sequence). V was trimmed by 4 bases and J by 1 base, leaving 14 bases between them. The CDR3 is 16 amino acids.

The rearrangement uses TRBV10-2 and TRBJ2-7; 9 bases align to TRBD2. V was pared by 3 bases and J by 4 bases, with 4 bases of the junction left unmatched. Germline-derived CDR1 and CDR2 are WSHSY and SAAADI. The CDR3 consists of 14 residues. CDR3 nucleotide sequence: TGCGCCAGCAGTGAACTAGCGGGTGGTTACGAGCAGTACTTC. It codes for CASSELAGGYEQYF.

The rearrangement joins TRBV7-9 to TRBJ1-2; TRBD1 matches 8 bases. Germline lookup yields CDR1 SEHNR and CDR2 FQNEAQ (reference sequence). With V trimmed by 5 bases and J by 4 bases, 9 bases remained unmatched. CDR3 length equals 15 residues. As DNA, the CDR3 is TGTGCCAGCAGCACAGGACAGGGAAGGCTCTATGGCTACACCTTC. It encodes CASSTGQGRLYGYTF.

V is TRBV7-8 and J is TRBJ2-1, with TRBD2 as a possible D gene (6 bases). Germline V gene sequence: CDR1 SGHVS, CDR2 FQNEAQ. Trimming removed 5 bases at V and 7 bases at J, with 18 bases between. The CDR3 loop spans 15 amino acids. CDR3 residues: CASSPYGGKGNEQFF. The CDR3 DNA reads as TGTGCCAGCAGCCCCTATGGCGGGAAAGGTAATGAGCAGTTCTTC.

V is TRBV11-3 and J is TRBJ2-1; 9 nucleotides line up with TRBD2. Germline CDR1 SGHNT, CDR2 YENEEA. This CDR3 region has 14 residues. The trim removed 3 bases at V and 5 bases at J, leaving 2 bases unmatched. In DNA, the CDR3 is TGTGCCAGCAGCTTGGTAGCGGGAGACAATGAGCAGTTCTTC. Residues: CASSLVAGDNEQFF.

The chain recombines TRBV2 with TRBJ2-1; 8 bases match TRBD2. The germline V gene has CDR1 SNHLY and CDR2 FYNNEI. Losses at the gene ends were 8 bases for V and 4 bases for J; bases not matched to a gene: 10. The length of the CDR3 is 15 residues. CDR3 coding DNA: TGTGCCAGCCGGAAACTAGCGGCTACTTACAATGAGCAGTTCTTC. It encodes CASRKLAATYNEQFF.

This chain joins TRBV7-6 and TRBJ2-1; 7 positions match TRBD2. Germline V gene lookup returns CDR1 SGHVS and CDR2 FNYEAQ. Trimming took 2 bases from V and 8 from J; bases not matched to a gene: 9. This CDR3 has 15 amino acids. The CDR3 here is CASSLNEGGIYEQFF. CDR3 nucleotide sequence: TGTGCCAGCAGCTTAAACGAGGGAGGGATCTATGAGCAGTTCTTC.

The chain employs TRBV10-2 and TRBJ2-1; possible D gene TRBD2, 7 bases. The germline V gene has CDR1 WSHSY and CDR2 SAAADI. With 11 bases removed from V and 5 bases from J, the gap between germline ends came to 25 bases. The CDR3 length is 16 residues. CDR3 amino acids: CAGSGGSRGGHNEQFF. CDR3 nucleotides: TGCGCCGGCTCGGGGGGTAGCCGTGGGGGGCACAATGAGCAGTTCTTC.

The chain carries TRBV6-5 and TRBJ2-2; no definite D call. Trimming shortened V by 8 bases and J by 9 bases, and 13 bases separated the two germline ends. The CDR3 consists of 12 residues. Germline loops: CDR1 MNHEY, CDR2 SVGAGI. CDR3 nucleotides: TGTGCCAGCCGCCGACTGGAAAGGGAGCTGTTTTTT. As protein: CASRRLERELFF.

This chain uses TRBV5-8 with TRBJ2-1, with 8 positions matching TRBD1. The CDR3 spans 14 residues. The ends lost 0 bases at V and 8 bases at J; junction bases unmatched: 4. In germline, CDR1 is SGHTS, CDR2 YDEGEE. The CDR3 nucleotides are TGTGCCAGCAGCTTGGGACAGGGGTATGATGAGCAGTTCTTC. This codes for CASSLGQGYDEQFF. The entire variable domain, with the rest obtained from reference TRBV5-8 and TRBJ2-1, is as follows: EAGVTQSPTHLIKTRGQQATLRCSPISGHTSVYWYQQALGLGLQFLLWYDEGEERNRGNFPPRFSGRQFPNYSSELNVNALELEDSALYLCASSLGQGYDEQFFGPGTRLTVL.

The gene calls are TRBV4-1 and TRBJ2-7; 13 bases agree with TRBD2. Germline CDR1 reads MGHRA; CDR2 reads YSYEKL. CDR3 size: 15 residues. Trimming removed 4 bases from V and 4 bases from J; junction bases left unmatched: 4. Here the CDR3 DNA reads TGCGCCAGCAGCCTCGGGACTAGCGGGAAGTACGAGCAGTACTTC. Residues: CASSLGTSGKYEQYF.

V gene TRBV6-1 combines with J gene TRBJ2-7; D possibly corresponds to TRBD1 (6 bases). V lost 8 bases, J lost 2 bases, and 16 bases lay in between. Germline CDR1 reads MNHNS; CDR2 reads SASEGT. The CDR3 has 14 residues. CDR3 protein: CASADSGATYEQYF. The CDR3 DNA sequence: TGTGCCAGCGCTGACTCAGGGGCCACCTACGAGCAGTACTTC.

A few counts support this clone. The chain carries TRBV6-4 and TRBJ2-2; tentatively, D is TRBD1 (6 bases). V lost 8 bases to trimming and J lost 2 bases, with 12 bases between them. The V gene's germline CDR1 is MRHNA and CDR2 SNTAGT. This CDR3 contains 14 residues. The CDR3 bases are TGTGCCAGCGGAGAACAGGGTAACACCGGGGAGCTGTTTTTT. It codes for CASGEQGNTGELFF.

The V and J genes are TRBV5-1 and TRBJ2-7, with a tentative D call TRBD2 (6 bases). Germline V gene sequence: CDR1 SGHRS, CDR2 YFSETQ. This CDR3 region has 15 residues. Trimming shortened V by 3 bases and J by 0 bases, and 13 bases separated the two germline ends. The CDR3 spells CASSWGGMSSYEQYF. The CDR3, as DNA: TGCGCCAGCAGCTGGGGCGGGATGAGCTCCTACGAGCAGTACTTC.

The chain couples TRBV6-6 to TRBJ2-5; the D gene is possibly TRBD1 (6 bases). This CDR3 has 13 amino acids. The germline V gene encodes CDR1 MNHNY and CDR2 SVGAGI (reference sequence). Trimming removed 6 bases from V and 5 bases from J, with 13 bases in between. The CDR3 sequence is CASSRTDWETQYF. The DNA for the CDR3 is TGTGCCAGCAGCCGGACAGATTGGGAGACCCAGTACTTC.

This chain joins TRBV7-9 and TRBJ1-1, with TRBD1 matching 7 bases. The CDR3 covers 13 residues. Germline CDR1 and CDR2: SEHNR and FQNEAQ (reference sequence). V lost 5 bases and J lost 11; bases outside the gene matches: 11. CDR3 in amino acids: CASSRAQGELAFF. In DNA, the CDR3 is TGTGCCAGCAGCCGGGCGCAGGGGGAGTTGGCTTTCTTT.

The V call is TRBV11-3, the J call TRBJ2-3, with D tentatively TRBD2 (6 bases). V lost 2 bases and J lost 1, with 16 bases in between. The germline gives CDR1 SGHNT, CDR2 YENEEA. The CDR3 has 17 amino acids. The chain's CDR3 is CASSLTLVGSRTDTQYF. DNA for the CDR3: TGTGCCAGCAGCTTAACACTCGTCGGGAGTCGCACAGATACGCAGTATTTT.